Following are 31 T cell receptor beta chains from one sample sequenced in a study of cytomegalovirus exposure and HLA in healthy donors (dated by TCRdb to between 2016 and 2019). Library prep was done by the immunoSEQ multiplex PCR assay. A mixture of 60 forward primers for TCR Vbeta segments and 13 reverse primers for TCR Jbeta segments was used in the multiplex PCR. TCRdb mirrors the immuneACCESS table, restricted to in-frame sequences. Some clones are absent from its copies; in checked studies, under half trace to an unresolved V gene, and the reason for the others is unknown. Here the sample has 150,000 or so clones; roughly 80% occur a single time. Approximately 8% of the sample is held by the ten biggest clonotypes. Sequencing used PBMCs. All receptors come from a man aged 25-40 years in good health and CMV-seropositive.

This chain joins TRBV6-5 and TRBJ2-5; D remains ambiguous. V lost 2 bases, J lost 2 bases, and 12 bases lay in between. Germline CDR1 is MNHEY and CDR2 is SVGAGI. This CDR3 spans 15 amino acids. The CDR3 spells CASSYRNSLQETQYF. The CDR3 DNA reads TGTGCCAGCAGTTACCGCAACAGCCTACAAGAGACCCAGTACTTC.

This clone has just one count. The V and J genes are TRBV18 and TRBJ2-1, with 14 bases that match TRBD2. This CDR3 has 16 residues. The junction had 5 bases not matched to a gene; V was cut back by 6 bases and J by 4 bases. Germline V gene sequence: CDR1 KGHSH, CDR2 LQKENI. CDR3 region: CASSPGLAGGYNEQFF. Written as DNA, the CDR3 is TGTGCCAGCTCCCCCGGACTAGCGGGGGGTTACAATGAGCAGTTCTTC.

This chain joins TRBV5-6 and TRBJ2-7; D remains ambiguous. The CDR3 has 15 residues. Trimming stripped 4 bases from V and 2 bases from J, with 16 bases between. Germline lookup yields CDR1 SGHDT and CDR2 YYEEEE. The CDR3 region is CASSTPTRQAYEQYF. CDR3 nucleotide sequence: TGTGCCAGCAGCACCCCGACCCGGCAGGCCTACGAGCAGTACTTC.

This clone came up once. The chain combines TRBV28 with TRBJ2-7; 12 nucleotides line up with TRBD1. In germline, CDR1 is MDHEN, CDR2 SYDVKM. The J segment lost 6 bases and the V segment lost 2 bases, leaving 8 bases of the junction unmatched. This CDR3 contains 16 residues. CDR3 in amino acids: CASSLTGTGGFVEQYF. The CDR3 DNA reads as TGTGCCAGCAGTTTAACCGGGACAGGGGGCTTCGTCGAGCAGTACTTC.

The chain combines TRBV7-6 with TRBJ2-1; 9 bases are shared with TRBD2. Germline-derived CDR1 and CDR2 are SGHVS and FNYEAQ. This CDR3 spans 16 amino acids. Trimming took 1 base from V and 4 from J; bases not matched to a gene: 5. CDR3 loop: CASSLGDAGGYNEQFF. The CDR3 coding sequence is TGTGCCAGCAGCTTAGGGGACGCGGGAGGGTACAATGAGCAGTTCTTC.

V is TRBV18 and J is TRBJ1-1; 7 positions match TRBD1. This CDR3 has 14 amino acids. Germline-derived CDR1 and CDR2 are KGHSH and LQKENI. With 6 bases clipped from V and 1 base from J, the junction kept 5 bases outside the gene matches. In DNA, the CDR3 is TGTGCCAGCTCGCCGGGACAGCAGAACACTGAAGCTTTCTTT. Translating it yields CASSPGQQNTEAFF.

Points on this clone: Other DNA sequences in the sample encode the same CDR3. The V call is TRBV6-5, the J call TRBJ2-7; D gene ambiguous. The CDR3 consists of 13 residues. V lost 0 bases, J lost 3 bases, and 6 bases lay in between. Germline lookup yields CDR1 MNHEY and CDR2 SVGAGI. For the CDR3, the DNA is TGTGCCAGCAGTTACTCTGGCAGCTACGAGCAGTACTTC. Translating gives CASSYSGSYEQYF.

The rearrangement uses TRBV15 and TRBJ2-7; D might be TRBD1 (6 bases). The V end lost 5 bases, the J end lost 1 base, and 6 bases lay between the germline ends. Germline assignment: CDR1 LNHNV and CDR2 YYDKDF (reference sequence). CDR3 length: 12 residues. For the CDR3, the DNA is TGTGCCACCAGCGACAGGTCCTACGAGCAGTACTTC. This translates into CATSDRSYEQYF.

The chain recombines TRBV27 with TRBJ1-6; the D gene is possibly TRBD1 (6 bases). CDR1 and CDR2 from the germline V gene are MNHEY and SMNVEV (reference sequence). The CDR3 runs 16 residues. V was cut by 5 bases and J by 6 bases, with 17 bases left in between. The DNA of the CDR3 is TGTGCCAGCAGTCCAAAAGGACAGTTAGGTAATTCACCCCTCCACTTT. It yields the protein CASSPKGQLGNSPLHF.

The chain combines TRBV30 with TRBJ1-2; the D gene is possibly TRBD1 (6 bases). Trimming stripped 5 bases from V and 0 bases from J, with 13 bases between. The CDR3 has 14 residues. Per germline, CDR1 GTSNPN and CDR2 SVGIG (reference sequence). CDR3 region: CAWAGQPANYGYTF. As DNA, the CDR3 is TGTGCCTGGGCCGGACAGCCAGCTAACTATGGCTACACCTTC.

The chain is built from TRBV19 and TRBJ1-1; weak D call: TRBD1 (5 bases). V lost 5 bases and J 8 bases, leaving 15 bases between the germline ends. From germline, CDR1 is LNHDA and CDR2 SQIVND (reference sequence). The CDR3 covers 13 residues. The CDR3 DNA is TGTGCCAGTAGTCTGGGGGAGGGGACCGAAGCTTTCTTT. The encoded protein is CASSLGEGTEAFF.

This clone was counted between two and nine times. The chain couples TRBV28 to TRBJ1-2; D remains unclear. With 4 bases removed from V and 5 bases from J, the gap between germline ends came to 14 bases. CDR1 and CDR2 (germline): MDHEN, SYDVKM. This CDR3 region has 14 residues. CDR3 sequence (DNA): TGTGCCAGCAGTTGGGGAGACGGTGGTTATGGCTACACCTTC. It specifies CASSWGDGGYGYTF.

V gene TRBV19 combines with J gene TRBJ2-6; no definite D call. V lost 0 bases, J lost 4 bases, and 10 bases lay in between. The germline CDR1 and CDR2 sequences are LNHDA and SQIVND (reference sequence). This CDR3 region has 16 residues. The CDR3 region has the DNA TGTGCCAGTAGTATAGATCCCTCCGGGGGGGCCAACGTCCTGACTTTC. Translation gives CASSIDPSGGANVLTF.

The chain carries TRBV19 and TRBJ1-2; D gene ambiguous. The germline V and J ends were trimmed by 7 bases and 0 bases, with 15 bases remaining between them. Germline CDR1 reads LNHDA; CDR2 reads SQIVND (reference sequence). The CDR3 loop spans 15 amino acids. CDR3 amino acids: CASTPGGHSNYGYTF. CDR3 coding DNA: TGTGCCAGTACCCCAGGAGGGCACTCTAACTATGGCTACACCTTC.

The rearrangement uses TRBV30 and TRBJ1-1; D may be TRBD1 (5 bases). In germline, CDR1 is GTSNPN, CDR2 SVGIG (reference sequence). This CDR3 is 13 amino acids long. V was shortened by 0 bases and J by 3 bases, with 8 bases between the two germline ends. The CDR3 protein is CAWSVGGYTEAFF. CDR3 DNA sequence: TGTGCCTGGAGTGTTGGGGGGTACACTGAAGCTTTCTTT.

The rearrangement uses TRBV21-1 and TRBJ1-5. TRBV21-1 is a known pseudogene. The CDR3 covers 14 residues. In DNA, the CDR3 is TGTGCCAGCAACATCAACGGCGGGGTTCAGCCCCAGCATTTT. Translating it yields CASNINGGVQPQHF.

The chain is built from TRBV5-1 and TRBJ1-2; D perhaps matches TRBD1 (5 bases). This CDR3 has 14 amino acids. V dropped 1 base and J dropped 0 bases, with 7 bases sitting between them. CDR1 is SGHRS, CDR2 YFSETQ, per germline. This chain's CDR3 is CASSLRGANYGYTF. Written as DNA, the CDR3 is TGCGCCAGCAGCTTGCGGGGGGCTAACTATGGCTACACCTTC.

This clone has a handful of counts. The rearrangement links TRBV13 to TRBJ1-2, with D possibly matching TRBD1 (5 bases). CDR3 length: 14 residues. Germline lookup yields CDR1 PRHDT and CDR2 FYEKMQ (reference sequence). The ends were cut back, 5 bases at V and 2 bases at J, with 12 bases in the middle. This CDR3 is CASSPSRGNYGYTF. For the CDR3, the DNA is TGTGCCAGCAGCCCCTCCCGGGGGAACTATGGCTACACCTTC.

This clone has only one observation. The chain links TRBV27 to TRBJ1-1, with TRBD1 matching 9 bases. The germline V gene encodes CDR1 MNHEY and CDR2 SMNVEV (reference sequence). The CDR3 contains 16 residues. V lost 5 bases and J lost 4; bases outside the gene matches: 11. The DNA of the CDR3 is TGTGCCAGCAGTCCATATGACAGGGGGGCAGGCACTGAAGCTTTCTTT. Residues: CASSPYDRGAGTEAFF.

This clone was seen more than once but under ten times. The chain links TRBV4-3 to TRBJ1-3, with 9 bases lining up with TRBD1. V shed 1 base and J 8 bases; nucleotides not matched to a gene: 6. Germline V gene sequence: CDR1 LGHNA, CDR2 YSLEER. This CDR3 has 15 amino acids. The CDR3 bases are TGCGCCAGCAGCCAAGGTTGGGACAGGGAGGACACCATATATTTT. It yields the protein CASSQGWDREDTIYF.

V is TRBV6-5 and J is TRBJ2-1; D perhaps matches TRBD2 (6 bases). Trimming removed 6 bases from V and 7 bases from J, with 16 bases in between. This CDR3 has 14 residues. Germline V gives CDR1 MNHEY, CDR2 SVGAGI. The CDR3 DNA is TGTGCCAGCAGACTCCGGGACTCCTGGAATGAGCAGTTCTTC. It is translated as CASRLRDSWNEQFF.

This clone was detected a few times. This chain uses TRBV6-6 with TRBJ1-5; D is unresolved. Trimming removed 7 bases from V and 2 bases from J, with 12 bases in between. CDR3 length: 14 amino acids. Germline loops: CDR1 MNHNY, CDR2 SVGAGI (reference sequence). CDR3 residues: CASNSRGGNQPQHF. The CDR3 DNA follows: TGTGCCAGCAATTCCCGCGGGGGCAATCAGCCCCAGCATTTT.

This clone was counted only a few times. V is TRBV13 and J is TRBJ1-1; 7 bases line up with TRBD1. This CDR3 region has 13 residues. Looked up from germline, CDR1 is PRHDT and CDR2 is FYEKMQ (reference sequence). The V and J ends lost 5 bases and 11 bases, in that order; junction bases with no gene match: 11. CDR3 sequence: CASSVPTGSGAFF. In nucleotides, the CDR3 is TGTGCCAGCAGCGTACCGACAGGGAGCGGGGCTTTCTTT.

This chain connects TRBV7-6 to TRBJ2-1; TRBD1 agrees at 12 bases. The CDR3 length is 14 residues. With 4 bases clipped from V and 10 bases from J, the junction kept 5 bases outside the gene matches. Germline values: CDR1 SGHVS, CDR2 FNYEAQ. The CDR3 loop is CASSSGTGGGEQFF. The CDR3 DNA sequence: TGTGCCAGCAGCTCTGGGACAGGGGGCGGGGAGCAGTTCTTC.

The DNA for the CDR3 is TGTGCCAGCTCACCAAAAAGCGTCTCCTCCTACGAGCAGTACTTC. Translated: CASSPKSVSSYEQYF. The rearrangement joins TRBV18 to TRBJ2-7; D gene unclear. The CDR3 extends over 15 amino acids. Germline V lookup: CDR1 KGHSH, CDR2 LQKENI. The V end lost 2 bases, the J end lost 0 bases, and 11 bases lay between the germline ends.

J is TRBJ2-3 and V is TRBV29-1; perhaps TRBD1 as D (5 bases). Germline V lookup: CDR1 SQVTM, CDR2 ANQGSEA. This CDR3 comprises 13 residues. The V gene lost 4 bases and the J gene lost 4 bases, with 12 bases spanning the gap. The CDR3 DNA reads TGCAGCGTTGGGGGCCCCGGCGCAGATACGCAGTATTTT. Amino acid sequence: CSVGGPGADTQYF.

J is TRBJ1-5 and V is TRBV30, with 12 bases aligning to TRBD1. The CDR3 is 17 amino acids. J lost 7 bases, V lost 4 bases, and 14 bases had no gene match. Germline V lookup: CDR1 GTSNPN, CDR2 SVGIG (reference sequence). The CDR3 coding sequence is TGTGCCTGGACCCCGTGGGGACAGGGGGCATTAGGACAGCCCCAGCATTTT. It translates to CAWTPWGQGALGQPQHF.

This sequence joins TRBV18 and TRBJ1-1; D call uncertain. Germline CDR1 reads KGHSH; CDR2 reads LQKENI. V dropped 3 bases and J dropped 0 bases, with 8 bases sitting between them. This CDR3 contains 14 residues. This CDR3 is CASSPQQLNTEAFF. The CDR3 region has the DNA TGTGCCAGCTCACCCCAACAGTTGAACACTGAAGCTTTCTTT. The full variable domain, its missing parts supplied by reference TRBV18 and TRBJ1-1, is NAGVMQNPRHLVRRRGQEARLRCSPMKGHSHVYWYRQLPEEGLKFMVYLQKENIIDESGMPKERFSAEFPKEGPSILRIQQVVRGDSAAYFCASSPQQLNTEAFFGQGTRLTVV.

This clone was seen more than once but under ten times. The CDR3 spells CASSLEETSWSDTQYF. CDR3 sequence (DNA): TGTGCCAGCAGCTTGGAGGAGACTAGCTGGTCAGATACGCAGTATTTT. V is TRBV5-6 and J is TRBJ2-3; 7 bases are a match to TRBD2. This CDR3 contains 16 residues. Germline V gene lookup returns CDR1 SGHDT and CDR2 YYEEEE. Trimming took 0 bases from V and 4 from J; bases not matched to a gene: 8.

The CDR3 here is CASSSDRRNTGELFF. CDR3 sequence (DNA): TGCGCCAGCAGCTCGGACAGAAGGAACACCGGGGAGCTGTTTTTT. The chain is built from TRBV5-1 and TRBJ2-2; TRBD1 is a possible D gene (6 bases). Trimming pared 3 bases from V and 1 base from J, leaving 10 bases between. The CDR3 spans 15 residues. In germline, CDR1 is SGHRS, CDR2 YFSETQ.

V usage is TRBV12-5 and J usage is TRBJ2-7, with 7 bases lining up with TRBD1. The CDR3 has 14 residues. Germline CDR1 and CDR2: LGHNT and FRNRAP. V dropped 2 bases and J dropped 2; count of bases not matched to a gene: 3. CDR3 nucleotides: TGTGCTAGTGGTTTGAGGGACAGCACCTACGAGCAGTACTTC. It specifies CASGLRDSTYEQYF.